The 26 T cell receptor beta chains below were found in one sample sequenced in a study of post-analysis software for immune sequencing data. The antigens these receptors bind are not known. General study points: Roughly 5 TRBV segments, including TRBV5-6, TRBV5-1 and TRBV20-1, were more frequent in patients than controls.

TCR beta cDNA libraries included unique molecular identifiers. MiXCR, run by TCRdb on the PCR reads, gives a single entry per CDR3 protein. This table has about 380,000 distinct CDR3 sequences, 30% to 45% appearing once. The sequencing sample was made of blood. Source of these receptors: a girl under 18 with multiple sclerosis.

The V call is TRBV25-1, the J call TRBJ1-5; the match to TRBD1 covers 7 bases. This CDR3 spans 14 amino acids. CDR1 and CDR2 (germline): MGHDK, SYGVNS. Losses at the gene ends were 6 bases for V and 1 base for J; bases not matched to a gene: 3. The CDR3: CASSTGVSNQPQHF. DNA for the CDR3: TGTGCCAGCAGCACAGGGGTCAGCAATCAGCCCCAGCATTTT. The full variable domain, completed using reference TRBV25-1 and TRBJ1-5, is EADIYQTPRYLVIGTGKKITLECSQTMGHDKMYWYQQDPGMELHLIHYSYGVNSTEKGDLSSESTVSRIRTEHFPLTLESARPSHTSQYLCASSTGVSNQPQHFGDGTRLSIL.

The rearrangement links TRBV6-4 to TRBJ2-7; a possible D gene is TRBD1 (6 bases). V was pared by 6 bases and J by 9 bases, with 24 bases between. The germline V gene has CDR1 MRHNA and CDR2 SNTAGT. This CDR3 region has 15 residues. The CDR3 bases are TGTGCCAGCAGCATGACAGGCAGCTCCTACAATGGGCAGTACTTC. This translates into CASSMTGSSYNGQYF.

The chain couples TRBV7-9 to TRBJ2-5, with a weak D call TRBD1 (6 bases). Germline CDR1 reads SEHNR; CDR2 reads FQNEAQ (reference sequence). This CDR3 is built from 14 residues. The V and J ends lost 5 bases and 1 base respectively, with 11 bases between them. CDR3 coding DNA: TGTGCCAGCAGCCGAGCAGGGGCCCAAGAGACCCAGTACTTC. This codes for CASSRAGAQETQYF.

The rearrangement uses TRBV28 and TRBJ1-2; 7 nucleotides match TRBD1. With V trimmed by 8 bases and J by 8 bases, 8 bases remained unmatched. The length of the CDR3 is 12 residues. The germline CDR1 and CDR2 sequences are MDHEN and SYDVKM. CDR3 sequence: CASQGQPWGYTF. Written as DNA, the CDR3 is TGTGCCAGCCAGGGACAGCCCTGGGGCTACACCTTC.

The chain joins TRBV4-1 to TRBJ1-1, with D perhaps TRBD1 (5 bases). There are 13 residues in the CDR3. V lost 1 base and J lost 4, with 7 bases in between. CDR1 is MGHRA, CDR2 YSYEKL, per germline. DNA for the CDR3: TGCGCCAGCAGCCAAGTAGGGGTCACTGAAGCTTTCTTT. Translation gives CASSQVGVTEAFF.

The V call is TRBV15, the J call TRBJ2-3; 10 bases are shared with TRBD1. The germline CDR1 and CDR2 sequences are LNHNV and YYDKDF (reference sequence). This CDR3 spans 16 amino acids. After removal of 1 base from V and 4 bases from J, the junction contained 5 bases not matched to a gene. The CDR3 is CATSRAGQGPSDTQYF. The CDR3 DNA reads TGTGCCACCAGCAGAGCGGGACAGGGGCCATCAGATACGCAGTATTTT.

This clonotype was seen a few times. This chain uses TRBV12-3 or TRBV12-4 with TRBJ1-5, with D uncertain. The CDR3 loop spans 13 amino acids. V lost 2 bases and J lost 6, with 8 bases in between. The CDR3 DNA is TGTGCCAGCAGTTTATCGGGCTTTCAGCCCCAGCATTTT. As protein: CASSLSGFQPQHF.

The rearrangement links TRBV10-3 to TRBJ1-1; D not certain. This CDR3 is 13 amino acids long. Germline V gives CDR1 ENHRY, CDR2 SYGVKD. Deletions cut 4 bases from V and 4 bases from J, with 10 bases between. For the CDR3, the DNA is TGTGCCATCAGTGGCCCTTTGGGCACTGAAGCTTTCTTT. This encodes CAISGPLGTEAFF.

This clonotype was found a few times. V is TRBV7-2 and J is TRBJ2-3, with TRBD1 identical over 9 bases. This CDR3 has 15 amino acids. V gave up 5 bases and J gave up 3 bases; unmatched junction bases: 6. CDR1 and CDR2 from the germline V gene are SGHTA and FQGNSA. The CDR3 DNA is TGTGCCAGCAGCCATGGGGACAGGGAAACAGATACGCAGTATTTT. Translation: CASSHGDRETDTQYF. Drawing the rest from reference TRBV7-2 and TRBJ2-3, the complete variable domain is GAGVSQSPSNKVTEKGKDVELRCDPISGHTALYWYRQSLGQGLEFLIYFQGNSAPDKSGLPSDRFSAERTGGSVSTLTIQRTQQEDSAVYLCASSHGDRETDTQYFGPGTRLTVL.

This chain uses TRBV27 with TRBJ2-7; 9 positions agree with TRBD1. Germline V gives CDR1 MNHEY, CDR2 SMNVEV (reference sequence). CDR3 length: 15 residues. With V trimmed by 5 bases and J by 2 bases, 7 bases remained unmatched. The chain's CDR3 is CASSPSGTGTYEQYF. The CDR3 DNA is TGTGCCAGCAGTCCCTCCGGGACAGGGACCTACGAGCAGTACTTC.

The CDR3 DNA reads as TGTGCCAGCAGTGACACCGGGACTAGCGCCTACAATGAGCAGTTCTTC. This translates into CASSDTGTSAYNEQFF. The chain recombines TRBV25-1 with TRBJ2-1; 10 nucleotides line up with TRBD2. The length of the CDR3 is 16 residues. CDR1 is MGHDK and CDR2 is SYGVNS in the germline V gene. V was clipped by 3 bases and J by 2 bases; unmatched bases: 4.

This chain joins TRBV30 and TRBJ2-5; TRBD1 aligns across 8 bases. The end of the DNA fits TRBJ2-7 better, so the J call may be wrong. Germline CDR1 reads GTSNPN; CDR2 reads SVGIG (reference sequence). The CDR3 has 14 amino acids. The CDR3 nucleotides read TGTGCCTGGAGACGAAGGACAGGGTACCACGAGCAGTACTTC. This codes for CAWRRRTGYHEQYF.

Comment on this clonotype: An end of the junction does not agree with germline; a read error may underlie this. The V gene is TRBV12-3 or TRBV12-4, the J gene TRBJ2-1, with D unclear. The CDR3 is made up of 14 amino acids. The CDR3 coding sequence is TGTGCCAGCAGGTTAGACACCCTAGGGAATGAGCAGTTCTTC. Its translation: CASRLDTLGNEQFF.

The V and J genes are TRBV5-1 and TRBJ2-3; TRBD2 matches 9 bases. This CDR3 contains 16 residues. Trimming cost V 0 bases and J 5 bases; bases outside gene matches: 7. Germline-derived CDR1 and CDR2 are SGHRS and YFSETQ. The CDR3 coding sequence is TGCGCCAGCAGCTTGGCCGCGGCGGGGGGGCAAGATACGCAGTATTTT. Translating it yields CASSLAAAGGQDTQYF.

This clonotype was seen a few times. The V call is TRBV10-3, the J call TRBJ2-3; 13 nucleotides align to TRBD2. Losses at the gene ends were 8 bases for V and 5 bases for J; bases not matched to a gene: 4. Germline values: CDR1 ENHRY, CDR2 SYGVKD. This CDR3 contains 14 residues. The CDR3 is CAIGGTSGVDTQYF. The CDR3 DNA reads TGTGCCATCGGAGGGACTAGCGGGGTAGATACGCAGTATTTT.

This clonotype has a handful of counts. The chain carries TRBV20-1 and TRBJ1-5; D is undetermined. V was cut by 0 bases and J by 5 bases, with 26 bases left in between. This CDR3 comprises 19 residues. From germline, CDR1 is DFQATT and CDR2 SNEGSKA (reference sequence). DNA for the CDR3: TGCAGTGCTAGAGACGCACGAGGGTCCGGGCCCGGTGCTCATCAGCCCCAGCATTTT. Protein product: CSARDARGSGPGAHQPQHF.

The rearrangement joins TRBV2 to TRBJ1-1; no definite D call. V dropped 1 base and J dropped 8 bases, with 5 bases sitting between them. Germline V gives CDR1 SNHLY, CDR2 FYNNEI. The CDR3 runs to 11 residues. The CDR3 sequence is CASSEDREAFF. As DNA, the CDR3 is TGTGCCAGCAGTGAAGATAGGGAAGCTTTCTTT.

The rearrangement links TRBV5-1 to TRBJ1-4; 8 bases map to TRBD1. With V trimmed by 5 bases and J by 8 bases, 8 bases remained unmatched. Per germline, CDR1 SGHRS and CDR2 YFSETQ. The CDR3 runs to 14 residues. Here the CDR3 reads CASRRTGIGEKLFF. DNA of the CDR3: TGCGCCAGCAGGAGGACAGGGATTGGGGAAAAACTGTTTTTT.

Only a few counts were recorded for this clonotype. This rearrangement joins TRBV3-1 to TRBJ2-3; 11 bases are shared with TRBD2. The length of the CDR3 is 20 residues. J was trimmed by 6 bases and V by 4 bases; bases with no gene match: 21. The V gene's germline CDR1 is LGHDT and CDR2 YNNKEL (reference sequence). The CDR3: CASSPRLAGGPGDTTDTQYF. CDR3 coding DNA: TGTGCCAGCAGCCCCCGGTTAGCGGGGGGGCCCGGGGATACTACGGATACGCAGTATTTT.

This clonotype was seen a single time. The chain uses TRBV7-9 and TRBJ2-5; no definite D call. The DNA end lines up better with TRBJ2-7; the J call may be wrong. This CDR3 has 11 amino acids. Germline assignment: CDR1 SEHNR and CDR2 FQNEAQ (reference sequence). In DNA, the CDR3 is TGTGCCAGCAGCACGGACTACGAGCAGTACTTC. Protein: CASSTDYEQYF.

The CDR3 DNA is TGCAGTGCTCTGGGGGACAGGGCCCTCAACTATGGCTACACCTTC. The encoded protein is CSALGDRALNYGYTF. The chain couples TRBV20-1 to TRBJ1-2, with TRBD1 matching 9 bases. V shed 5 bases and J 2 bases; nucleotides not matched to a gene: 9. The CDR3 loop spans 15 amino acids. The germline V gene has CDR1 DFQATT and CDR2 SNEGSKA (reference sequence).

The chain has TRBV19 and TRBJ1-1; D is uncertain. Germline-derived CDR1 and CDR2 are LNHDA and SQIVND (reference sequence). V was pared by 3 bases and J by 1 base, with 6 bases between. This CDR3 has 13 residues. The CDR3 nucleotides are TGTGCCAGTAGTATCCGCGGGAACACTGAAGCTTTCTTT. Residues: CASSIRGNTEAFF.

This clonotype was seen a handful of times. This sequence joins TRBV6-1 and TRBJ1-5, with D unclear. Between the trimmed V and J ends, which lost 2 bases and 4 bases, there was a span of 3 bases. The CDR3 runs to 12 residues. Germline V gene sequence: CDR1 MNHNS, CDR2 SASEGT. The CDR3 sequence: CASSERNQPQHF. The CDR3, as DNA: TGTGCCAGCAGTGAAAGGAATCAGCCCCAGCATTTT.

V usage is TRBV5-1 and J usage is TRBJ2-7; tentative D call: TRBD1 (6 bases). This CDR3 spans 13 amino acids. The V and J ends lost 2 bases and 3 bases respectively, with 9 bases between them. The germline CDR1 and CDR2 sequences are SGHRS and YFSETQ. The CDR3 DNA is TGCGCCAGCAGCTTACGGACAGACTACGAGCAGTACTTC. Translation: CASSLRTDYEQYF.

V usage is TRBV12-3 or TRBV12-4 and J usage is TRBJ1-6; D possibly corresponds to TRBD1 (5 bases). The ends were cut back, 6 bases at V and 9 bases at J, with 9 bases in the middle. This CDR3 contains 12 residues. The CDR3 is CASRGLGSPLHF. In DNA form, the CDR3 reads TGTGCCAGCAGGGGGCTGGGTTCACCCCTCCACTTT.

This rearrangement joins TRBV12-5 to TRBJ1-2, with a weak D call TRBD1 (6 bases). V was trimmed by 5 bases and J by 6 bases, leaving 16 bases between them. CDR1 is LGHNT and CDR2 is FRNRAP in the germline V gene. The CDR3 extends over 14 amino acids. The chain's CDR3 is CASGPWTAENGYTF. The CDR3 DNA sequence: TGTGCTAGTGGTCCGTGGACAGCGGAAAATGGCTACACCTTC.